This entry describes one TCR beta chain. Antigen specificity is unknown. The CDR3 spans 14 residues. Germline V CDR1 and CDR2: SGHDT, YYEEEE. Trimming cost V 6 bases and J 10 bases, with 20 bases left between them. Profiled with immunoSEQ multiplex PCR; TCRdb holds only in-frame clones, not every one. The top ten clones hold roughly 13% of a sample with about 480,000 clones, approximately 90% of them seen once. Regarding treatment: about 20 received Ad26.COV2.S at low or high dose, single or two shots; a few received placebo; per-sample allocation not given. Samples came from day 63 after the first vaccine or placebo injection. This sample stems from a study of Ad26.COV2.S vaccination and SARS-CoV-2 variants. Study findings and constraints: Following vaccination, spike-specific CD8+ and CD4+ T cell responses reportedly exhibited substantial breadth.

The TCR was taken from a person between 18 and 65 years old who received the Ad26.COV2.S COVID-19 vaccine or a placebo. The V gene is TRBV5-6, the J gene TRBJ2-1; D may be TRBD1 or TRBD2 (5 bases each). Sequences were derived from peripheral blood, sampled in a trial of Ad26.COV2.S vaccine versus placebo. As DNA, the CDR3 is TGTGCCAGCACCTCACTTGGGGGAGTTCTAGAGCAGTTCTTC. It encodes CASTSLGGVLEQFF.